A selection of T cell receptor beta chains follows, all from one sample in a study of neurological immune-mediated disorders. TCRdb itself ran the 5' RACE reads through MiXCR, one entry per CDR3 protein. Counted here are 45,000 to 60,000 distinct CDR3 sequences, about 2.5% occurring once; the ten biggest clones make up about 2.9%. The specimen was PBMCs. These receptors were collected from a man aged 45 to 65 with multiple sclerosis. The CDR3 runs from the conserved cysteine through the conserved F or W. Fields, in order: D gene, CDR3 length, V gene, clone size, J gene, CDR3 protein, CDR3 DNA. D genes are given only for firm matches. The listing skips clone size in some rows; elsewhere it reads once, few, many or a size class.

>-|14|TRBV5-1|many|TRBJ2-1
CASSFLGNNNEQFF
TGCGCCAGCAGCTTTCTAGGTAACAACAATGAGCAGTTCTTC
>-|14|TRBV20-1|many|TRBJ1-1
CSARDRRLNTEAFF
TGCAGTGCTAGAGATAGGCGATTGAACACTGAAGCTTTCTTT
>TRBD1|13|TRBV10-3|many|TRBJ2-7
CAISGQGTYEQYF
TGTGCCATCAGCGGACAGGGCACCTACGAGCAGTACTTC
>-|15|TRBV9|many|TRBJ1-2
CASSVEWTGKYGYTF
TGTGCCAGCAGCGTAGAGTGGACGGGGAAATATGGCTACACCTTC
>TRBD1|12|TRBV9|-|TRBJ2-7
CDSSTSDREQYF
TGTGACAGCAGCACCTCGGACAGGGAGCAGTACTTC
>TRBD1|12|TRBV5-1|many|TRBJ2-1
CASSKQGNEQFF
TGCGCCAGCAGCAAACAGGGGAATGAGCAGTTCTTC
>-|14|TRBV4-3|-|TRBJ2-3
CASSQRSTMDTQYF
TGCGCCAGCAGCCAAAGGTCCACGATGGATACGCAGTATTTT
>-|12|TRBV7-2|many|TRBJ1-4
CASSLAREKLFF
TGTGCCAGCAGCTTAGCGCGTGAAAAACTGTTTTTT
>-|14|TRBV6-5|many|TRBJ2-2
CASRKDLYGGELFF
TGTGCCAGCAGAAAGGACCTCTACGGCGGGGAGCTGTTTTTT
>-|12|TRBV5-6|many|TRBJ2-7
CASSLVGGEQYF
TGTGCCAGCAGCTTGGTTGGTGGCGAGCAGTACTTC
>-|12|TRBV10-2|many|TRBJ1-2
CASSDRFSGYTF
TGCGCCAGCAGTGACAGGTTCTCTGGCTACACCTTC
>TRBD1|15|TRBV11-2|many|TRBJ1-4
CASSDRTGGTEKLFF
TGTGCCAGCAGCGACCGGACAGGCGGCACTGAAAAACTGTTTTTT
>-|13|TRBV20-1|many|TRBJ1-2
CSARGQGDYGYTF
TGCAGTGCTAGAGGGCAGGGAGACTATGGCTACACCTTC
>-|13|TRBV10-3|many|TRBJ2-3
CAISDWSTDTQYF
TGTGCCATCAGTGACTGGAGCACAGATACGCAGTATTTT
>TRBD2|17|TRBV7-9|many|TRBJ2-7
CASSSQVTSGLSYEQYF
TGTGCCAGCAGCTCCCAAGTAACTAGCGGGCTTTCCTACGAGCAGTACTTC
>-|14|TRBV6-5|many|TRBJ1-4
CASSYSRGPEKLFF
TGTGCCAGCAGTTACTCTCGGGGGCCTGAAAAACTGTTTTTT
>-|15|TRBV3-1|many|TRBJ2-1
CASSQEAVGTNEQFF
TGTGCCAGCAGCCAAGAAGCGGTTGGCACGAATGAGCAGTTCTTC
>-|14|TRBV7-9|many|TRBJ2-1
CASSLAKLSNEQFF
TGTGCCAGCAGCTTAGCGAAACTCTCCAATGAGCAGTTCTTC
>-|14|TRBV6-2/TRBV6-3|many|TRBJ2-7
CAVAEAKRSNEQYF
TGTGCCGTCGCAGAAGCTAAGCGGTCCAACGAGCAGTACTTC
>-|11|TRBV7-9|many|TRBJ1-1
CASSRNTEAFF
TGTGCCAGCAGCCGCAACACTGAAGCTTTCTTT
>-|15|TRBV5-1|many|TRBJ1-2
CASSLGTTPNYGYTF
TGCGCCAGCAGCCTGGGGACAACGCCCAACTATGGCTACACCTTC
>-|12|TRBV29-1|many|TRBJ2-5
CSVEPVLETQYF
TGCAGCGTTGAACCGGTTCTGGAGACCCAGTACTTC
>TRBD1|14|TRBV20-1|many|TRBJ2-5
CSATDRERGETQYF
TGCAGTGCAACGGACAGGGAGAGAGGGGAGACCCAGTACTTC
>-|15|TRBV28|many|TRBJ1-1
CASSPPEQGNTEAFF
TGTGCCAGCAGTCCCCCGGAGCAGGGAAACACTGAAGCTTTCTTT
>-|12|TRBV12-3/TRBV12-4|many|TRBJ2-7
CASSSRRAEQYF
TGTGCCAGCAGTTCCCGCAGGGCCGAGCAGTACTTC
>TRBD2|13|TRBV20-1|many|TRBJ2-3
CSARGGGTDTQYF
TGCAGTGCTCGTGGCGGGGGGACAGATACGCAGTATTTT
>-|13|TRBV7-2|many|TRBJ2-5
CASSSYDRETQYF
TGTGCCAGCAGCTCATACGATAGAGAGACCCAGTACTTC
>-|13|TRBV3-1|few|TRBJ2-1
CASSPGNLNEQFF
TGTGCCAGCAGCCCCGGGAACCTAAATGAGCAGTTCTTC
>TRBD2|14|TRBV20-1|many|TRBJ2-2
CSARLAGASGELFF
TGCAGTGCTAGACTAGCGGGGGCTTCCGGGGAGCTGTTTTTT
>TRBD2|15|TRBV20-1|many|TRBJ2-5
CSAYGLAGLEETQYF
TGCAGTGCTTACGGACTAGCGGGACTGGAAGAGACCCAGTACTTC
>TRBD1|16|TRBV5-1|many|TRBJ2-1
CASSLGQGVSRNEQFF
TGCGCCAGCAGCTTGGGACAGGGGGTCAGTCGGAATGAGCAGTTCTTC
>-|16|TRBV20-1|many|TRBJ2-6
CSAQRTGPTGANVLTF
TGCAGTGCCCAAAGAACAGGCCCAACTGGGGCCAACGTCCTGACTTTC
>-|11|TRBV20-1|many|TRBJ2-7
CSATASYEQYF
TGCAGTGCTACAGCTTCCTACGAGCAGTACTTC
>-|15|TRBV2|many|TRBJ2-2
CASTPQTGNTGELFF
TGTGCCAGCACCCCTCAGACAGGGAACACCGGGGAGCTGTTTTTT
>-|14|TRBV15|many|TRBJ2-2
CATRSGVNTGELFF
TGTGCCACCAGAAGCGGAGTCAACACCGGGGAGCTGTTTTTT
>-|14|TRBV6-2/TRBV6-3|many|TRBJ2-7
CASSYGSTSYEQYF
TGTGCCAGCAGTTACGGCTCCACTTCCTACGAGCAGTACTTC
>-|13|TRBV29-1|many|TRBJ2-5
CSVAPMGQETQYF
TGCAGCGTTGCACCAATGGGACAAGAGACCCAGTACTTC
>TRBD1|14|TRBV20-1|many|TRBJ2-4
CSARDEGGENIQYF
TGCAGTGCTAGAGATGAAGGGGGCGAAAACATTCAGTACTTC
>-|18|TRBV28|many|TRBJ2-6
CASRSRRGQTSGANVLTF
TGTGCCAGCAGGAGCCGTCGAGGGCAGACCTCTGGGGCCAACGTCCTGACTTTC
>TRBD1|16|TRBV4-3|many|TRBJ2-3
CASSHFGTEPTDTQYF
TGCGCCAGCAGCCATTTCGGGACAGAGCCCACAGATACGCAGTATTTT
>-|15|TRBV24-1|many|TRBJ2-3
CATSEGGGPTDTQYF
TGTGCCACCAGTGAGGGAGGAGGGCCCACAGATACGCAGTATTTT
>-|12|TRBV29-1|many|TRBJ2-1
CSSLGGYNEQFF
TGCAGCTCACTAGGGGGCTACAATGAGCAGTTCTTC
>-|12|TRBV29-1|many|TRBJ1-2
CSVGDGNYGYTF
TGCAGCGTCGGGGATGGTAACTATGGCTACACCTTC
>-|15|TRBV20-1|many|TRBJ2-2
CSARRDNSNTGELFF
TGCAGTGCCAGGCGGGACAACTCGAACACCGGGGAGCTGTTTTTT
>-|14|TRBV7-6|few|TRBJ1-6
CASSPEEINSPLHF
TGTGCCAGCAGCCCAGAGGAGATTAATTCACCCCTCCACTTT
>-|15|TRBV5-1|many|TRBJ1-1
CASSSTQGRNTEAFF
TGCGCCAGCAGCTCCACACAGGGTAGGAACACTGAAGCTTTCTTT
>-|14|TRBV6-2/TRBV6-3|many|TRBJ1-1
CASNIIGGNTEAFF
TGTGCCAGCAACATCATCGGGGGGAACACTGAAGCTTTCTTT
>TRBD2|16|TRBV5-1|many|TRBJ2-5
CASSLTSGGASETQYF
TGCGCCAGCAGCCTGACTAGCGGGGGGGCCTCAGAGACCCAGTACTTC
>TRBD1|15|TRBV12-3/TRBV12-4|many|TRBJ1-4
CASSLAGQGGEKLFF
TGTGCCAGCAGTTTAGCGGGACAGGGGGGTGAAAAACTGTTTTTT
>TRBD2|16|TRBV5-1|many|TRBJ2-3
CASSLGRGDSTDTQYF
TGCGCCAGCAGCTTGGGGCGGGGGGATAGCACAGATACGCAGTATTTT
>TRBD2|15|TRBV12-3/TRBV12-4|many|TRBJ2-3
CASSPSGGSTDTQYF
TGTGCCAGCAGTCCGAGCGGGGGAAGCACAGATACGCAGTATTTT
>TRBD2|15|TRBV6-5|many|TRBJ2-3
CASSKAGGSLDTQYF
TGTGCCAGCAGTAAAGCGGGGGGGTCCTTGGATACGCAGTATTTT
>-|15|TRBV7-2|many|TRBJ1-4
CASSLGGGTNEKLFF
TGTGCCAGCAGCTTAGGCGGGGGTACTAATGAAAAACTGTTTTTT